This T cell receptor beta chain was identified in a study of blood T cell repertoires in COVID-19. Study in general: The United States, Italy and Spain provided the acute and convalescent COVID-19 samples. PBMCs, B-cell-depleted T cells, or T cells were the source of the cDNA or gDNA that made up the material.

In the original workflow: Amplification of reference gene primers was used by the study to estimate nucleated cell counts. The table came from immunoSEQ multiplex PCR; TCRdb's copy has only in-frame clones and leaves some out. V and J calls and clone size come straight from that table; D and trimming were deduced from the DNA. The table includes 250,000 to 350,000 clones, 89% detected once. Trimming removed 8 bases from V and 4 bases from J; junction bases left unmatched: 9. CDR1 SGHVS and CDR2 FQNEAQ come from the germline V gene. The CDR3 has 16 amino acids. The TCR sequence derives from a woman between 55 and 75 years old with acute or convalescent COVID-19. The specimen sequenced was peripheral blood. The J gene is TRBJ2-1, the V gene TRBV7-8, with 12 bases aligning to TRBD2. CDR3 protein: CASGAVLAGGYNEQFF. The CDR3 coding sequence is TGTGCCAGCGGCGCGGTCCTAGCGGGGGGGTACAATGAGCAGTTCTTC. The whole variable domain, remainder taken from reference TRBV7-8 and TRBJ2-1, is GAGVSQSPRYKVAKRGQDVALRCDPISGHVSLFWYQQALGQGPEFLTYFQNEAQLDKSGLPSDRFFAERPEGSVSTLKIQRTQQEDSAVYLCASGAVLAGGYNEQFFGPGTRLTVL.